Listed below are T cell receptor beta chains from one sample, sequenced in a study of T cell responses to AZD1222 COVID-19 vaccine. Sequenced by immunoSEQ multiplex PCR; TCRdb stores in-frame clones only, minus some. The data contain 120,000 to 150,000 clones, 90% to 95% of them seen just once; the ten biggest clones take up less than 5.5%. The specimen comprised peripheral blood, sampled on day 0 of AZD1222 vaccination. These receptors were taken from an adult in good health. Both conserved end residues are part of each CDR3. Fields, in order: CDR3 DNA, CDR3 protein, D gene, clone size, V gene, J gene. D genes are given only for firm matches. The size field is filled for only some rows; it gives once, few, many or a size class.

DNA: TGTGCCATCAGTTTGGGCGGCGGGGAGGAGACCTTC; CDR3: CAISLGGGEETF; D: .; size: .; V: TRBV10-3; J: TRBJ1-2
DNA: TGCGCCAGCAGCCAGAGATGGGGAGGCGGTGAAGCTTTCTTT; CDR3: CASSQRWGGGEAFF; D: .; size: .; V: TRBV4-3; J: TRBJ1-1
DNA: TGTGCCAGCAGCGTAGGGGCAGCAAATCAGCCCCAGCATTTT; CDR3: CASSVGAANQPQHF; D: .; size: .; V: TRBV9; J: TRBJ1-5
DNA: TGCGCCAGCAGCCCCGCCGCGGGAGCCTACAATGAGCAGTTCTTC; CDR3: CASSPAAGAYNEQFF; D: TRBD2; size: .; V: TRBV4-1; J: TRBJ2-1
DNA: TGTGCCACTATTGACAGACAGAACACTGAAGCTTTCTTT; CDR3: CATIDRQNTEAFF; D: .; size: .; V: TRBV19; J: TRBJ1-1
DNA: TGCAGTGCTAGTGTGGGGGGCTATTCCTACAATGAGCAGTTCTTC; CDR3: CSASVGGYSYNEQFF; D: .; size: .; V: TRBV20-1; J: TRBJ2-1
DNA: TGTGCCATCAACACAGGGGGCCGAGTAGGCTACACCTTC; CDR3: CAINTGGRVGYTF; D: TRBD1; size: once; V: TRBV10-3; J: TRBJ1-2
DNA: TGTGCCAGCAGCTACAGCGGGACCGGGGCCAACGTCCTGACTTTC; CDR3: CASSYSGTGANVLTF; D: TRBD2; size: once; V: TRBV7-3; J: TRBJ2-6
DNA: TGTGCCAGCACCATCCCAGGACGGATGAACACTGAAGCTTTCTTT; CDR3: CASTIPGRMNTEAFF; D: .; size: .; V: TRBV28; J: TRBJ1-1
DNA: TGTGCCAGCAGGTCCCAGGGCCAGGCCTACGAGCAGTACTTC; CDR3: CASRSQGQAYEQYF; D: .; size: .; V: TRBV6-6; J: TRBJ2-7
DNA: TGTGCCACAGCACGAACCGGATCCTACAATGAGCAGTTCTTC; CDR3: CATARTGSYNEQFF; D: .; size: once; V: TRBV2; J: TRBJ2-1
DNA: TGTGCCAGCAGAACCACTAGCGGGAGGGGGACTGAGCAGTTCTTC; CDR3: CASRTTSGRGTEQFF; D: TRBD2; size: .; V: TRBV27; J: TRBJ2-1
DNA: TGTGCCAGCAGCTTAGTAGCGGGGGGCACAGATACGCAGTATTTT; CDR3: CASSLVAGGTDTQYF; D: TRBD2; size: once; V: TRBV7-2; J: TRBJ2-3
DNA: TGTGCCAGCAGCCCCGACATGGTAGGATTCCGGGAGCTGTTTTTT; CDR3: CASSPDMVGFRELFF; D: .; size: .; V: TRBV9; J: TRBJ2-2
DNA: TGTGCCTGCGGGCATATGAACACTGAAGCTTTCTTT; CDR3: CACGHMNTEAFF; D: .; size: once; V: TRBV28; J: TRBJ1-1
DNA: TGTGCCAGCAGAGATCGTAGCGGGGGAGGTGGAGAGACCCAGTACTTC; CDR3: CASRDRSGGGGETQYF; D: TRBD2; size: .; V: TRBV2; J: TRBJ2-5
DNA: TGTGCCAGCAGTTACTCCAGCCTCAGGGGGCGGGACGACAATGAGCAGTTCTTC; CDR3: CASSYSSLRGRDDNEQFF; D: TRBD1; size: .; V: TRBV6-2/TRBV6-3; J: TRBJ2-1